This T cell receptor (beta chain) was sequenced during a study of response to subunit inactivated influenza vaccine. Each CDR3 protein is one row after TCRdb ran MiXCR on the RT-PCR reads. The sample includes some 550,000 distinct CDR3 sequences, around 21% seen only once; the top ten take 2.5% to 3.5%. The study, taken as a whole, reports: After each seasonal influenza vaccination, few new T cells are recruited, the authors suggested.

The CDR3 extends over 12 amino acids. The germline V and J ends were trimmed by 2 bases and 6 bases, with 5 bases remaining between them. Germline values: CDR1 SGHKS, CDR2 YYEKEE (reference sequence). This clonotype was observed a few times. Its antigen remains unknown. A further study also used this sample, focusing on T cells expressing NK-cell markers. From that second work: It was by 5'RACE template switching with UMIs that TCR beta cDNA was made. Most of the eight sequenced donors were HCMV-seropositive; one was seronegative. Restriction of sorting to alpha-beta TCR T cells was accomplished in several experiments using an anti-gamma-delta TCR antibody. The dominant NKG2C+ clonotypes represented about 1.0-7.5% of CD8+ T cells in more than five donors.

Sample: CD4+ T cells sorted from PBMCs, taken about 11 days after vaccination. The chain carries TRBV5-5 and TRBJ2-2; D is uncertain. The receptor was isolated from a man over 45 who received an inactivated influenza vaccine. CDR3 region: CASSFIPGELFF. CDR3 sequence (DNA): TGTGCCAGCAGCTTCATCCCCGGGGAGCTGTTTTTT.